The 4 T cell receptor beta chains below were found in one sample sequenced in a study of cytomegalovirus exposure and HLA in healthy donors (dated by TCRdb to about 2017). Library creation used the immunoSEQ multiplex PCR assay. For the multiplex PCR, a mixture combining 60 forward primers for TCR Vbeta segments and 13 reverse primers for TCR Jbeta segments was used. TCRdb retrieved this table from immuneACCESS and kept in-frame rearrangements only. Not all clones are present; in checked studies, unresolved V genes account for under half, and no reason is known for the remainder. The sample table records over 120,000 clones; roughly 77% of these occur just once. Roughly 4.2% of the sample lies in the top ten. The sample taken for sequencing was PBMCs. The receptors shown here come from a male donor in good health and CMV-seronegative.

The chain recombines TRBV29-1 with TRBJ1-1; D gene uncertain. Trimming left V 2 bases short and J 2 bases short, with 9 bases between. This CDR3 contains 13 residues. The germline V gene has CDR1 SQVTM and CDR2 ANQGSEA. The CDR3 nucleotides read TGCAGCGTTGAATTGGCAGAAAACACTGAAGCTTTCTTT. This translates into CSVELAENTEAFF. The whole variable domain, filled in from reference TRBV29-1 and TRBJ1-1, reads SAVISQKPSRDICQRGTSLTIQCQVDSQVTMMFWYRQQPGQSLTLIATANQGSEATYESGFVIDKFPISRPNLTFSTLTVSNMSPEDSSIYLCSVELAENTEAFFGQGTRLTVV.

The chain carries TRBV7-9 and TRBJ1-4; a possible D gene is TRBD1 (6 bases). V lost 3 bases and J 5 bases, leaving 10 bases between the germline ends. Germline-derived CDR1 and CDR2 are SEHNR and FQNEAQ (reference sequence). The CDR3 totals 14 residues. DNA of the CDR3: TGTGCCAGCAGCTTTGGGCAGGGGAATGAAAAACTGTTTTTT. Amino acids: CASSFGQGNEKLFF.

To note about this clone: A junction end diverges from the germline sequence, so it may reflect a read error. The chain joins TRBV6-5 to TRBJ2-7; D call uncertain. The CDR3 spans 14 residues. CDR1 and CDR2 from the germline V gene are MNHEY and SVGAGI. In DNA, the CDR3 is TGTACCAGCAGACGGCCTTCGGGCTCCTACGAGCAGTACTTC. Protein product: CTSRRPSGSYEQYF.

This clone is a singleton in its sample. The V call is TRBV5-5, the J call TRBJ2-3, with 9 bases lining up with TRBD1. Germline V gene lookup returns CDR1 SGHKS and CDR2 YYEKEE (reference sequence). J lost 2 bases, V lost 4 bases, and 5 bases had no gene match. The CDR3 is 15 amino acids. The CDR3 loop is CASSAGTGNTDTQYF. Written as DNA, the CDR3 is TGTGCCAGCAGCGCCGGGACAGGGAACACAGATACGCAGTATTTT.